This T cell receptor beta chain was retrieved from a study of T cells after yellow fever vaccination. General observations from the study: FACS-sorted repertoires could harbor abundant contaminating bulk-population clonotypes. Subsequent to the booster, the majority of primary-vaccination clones reappeared (less than 97% CD4, 85% to 90% CD8).

This clonotype was seen only a few times. Its antigen is undetermined. TCRdb reprocessed the 5' RACE reads with MiXCR, giving one entry per CDR3 protein. This sample yields 400,000 or so distinct CDR3 sequences, of which 18% are seen a single time; 15% to 20% belongs to the top ten. The sequenced sample was PBMCs, obtained before the yellow fever booster vaccination. The source is a man between 18 and 35 years old who received the YFV17D yellow fever vaccine.

The CDR3: CASSAPSEGRTSYGYTF. CDR3 sequence (DNA): TGTGCCAGCAGCGCCCCCTCAGAGGGGCGCACGAGCTATGGCTACACCTTC. The chain links TRBV7-2 to TRBJ1-2; tentative D call: TRBD1 (5 bases). Looked up from germline, CDR1 is SGHTA and CDR2 is FQGNSA. The CDR3 length is 17 residues. V lost 5 bases and J lost 4, with 23 bases in between.